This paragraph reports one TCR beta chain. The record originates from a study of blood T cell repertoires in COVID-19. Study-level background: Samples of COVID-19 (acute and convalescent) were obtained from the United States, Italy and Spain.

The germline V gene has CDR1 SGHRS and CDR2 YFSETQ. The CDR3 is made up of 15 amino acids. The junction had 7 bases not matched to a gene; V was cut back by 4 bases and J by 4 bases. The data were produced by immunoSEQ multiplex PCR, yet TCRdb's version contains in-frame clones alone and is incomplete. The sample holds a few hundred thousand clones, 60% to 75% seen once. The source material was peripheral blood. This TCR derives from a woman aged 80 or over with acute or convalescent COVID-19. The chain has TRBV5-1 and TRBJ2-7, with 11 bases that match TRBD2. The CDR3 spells CASSAQLAGVYEQYF. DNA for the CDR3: TGCGCCAGCAGCGCCCAACTAGCGGGGGTTTACGAGCAGTACTTC.